Below are 6 T cell receptor beta chains sequenced from a single sample in a study of shared clonotypes between healthy human individuals. The table came from immunoSEQ multiplex PCR; TCRdb's copy has only in-frame clones and leaves some out. The table has approximately 1,500,000 clones, roughly 96% seen once; the top ten hold about 1%. Sequenced sample: naive CD4+ T cells sorted from blood. Subset noted: CD45RA+ positively selected. The receptors originated from a man aged 30-40 years in good health.

The chain recombines TRBV2 with TRBJ1-3; the D is unclear. V gave up 5 bases and J gave up 2 bases, with 10 bases separating them. The CDR3 consists of 14 residues. Germline V gives CDR1 SNHLY, CDR2 FYNNEI. For the CDR3, the DNA is TGTGCCAGCAGTCCATTAGGACCTGGAAACACCATATATTTT. Translation gives CASSPLGPGNTIYF.

The chain employs TRBV5-5 and TRBJ2-7, with 10 nucleotides matching TRBD2. J lost 5 bases, V lost 2 bases, and 10 bases had no gene match. Germline lookup yields CDR1 SGHKS and CDR2 YYEKEE (reference sequence). The CDR3 is made up of 16 amino acids. The CDR3 spells CASSFRFSSGGDEQYF. The CDR3 region has the DNA TGTGCCAGCAGCTTCCGCTTCTCTAGCGGGGGCGACGAGCAGTACTTC.

V is TRBV2 and J is TRBJ2-7, with TRBD1 matching over 8 bases. With V trimmed by 1 base and J by 4 bases, 12 bases remained unmatched. This CDR3 is 17 amino acids long. Germline CDR1 is SNHLY and CDR2 is FYNNEI. This chain's CDR3 is CASSEGFRGRGRYEQYF. CDR3 nucleotides: TGTGCCAGCAGTGAAGGGTTTCGGGGCAGGGGGCGGTACGAGCAGTACTTC.

This chain joins TRBV10-3 and TRBJ2-7, with TRBD1 matching over 7 bases. Germline CDR1 is ENHRY and CDR2 is SYGVKD. This CDR3 has 14 amino acids. With V trimmed by 6 bases and J by 0 bases, 5 bases remained unmatched. The CDR3 region is CAISRAGGSYEQYF. The CDR3 DNA reads TGTGCCATCAGCCGAGCAGGGGGCTCCTACGAGCAGTACTTC.

The genes are TRBV28 and TRBJ2-1, with D possibly TRBD1 on 5 matching bases. CDR3 length equals 14 residues. Per germline, CDR1 MDHEN and CDR2 SYDVKM. V dropped 3 bases and J dropped 8 bases, with 14 bases sitting between them. The CDR3 DNA follows: TGTGCCAGCAGTTTGTCCCCAGGGCTTTATGAGCAGTTCTTC. As protein: CASSLSPGLYEQFF.

The chain carries TRBV6-4 and TRBJ2-1; D is undetermined. Germline values: CDR1 MRHNA, CDR2 SNTAGT. CDR3 size: 15 residues. Trimming removed 3 bases from V and 0 bases from J, with 9 bases in between. The CDR3 bases are TGTGCCAGCAGTGAGGTGGGAAGCTCCTACAATGAGCAGTTCTTC. It specifies CASSEVGSSYNEQFF.